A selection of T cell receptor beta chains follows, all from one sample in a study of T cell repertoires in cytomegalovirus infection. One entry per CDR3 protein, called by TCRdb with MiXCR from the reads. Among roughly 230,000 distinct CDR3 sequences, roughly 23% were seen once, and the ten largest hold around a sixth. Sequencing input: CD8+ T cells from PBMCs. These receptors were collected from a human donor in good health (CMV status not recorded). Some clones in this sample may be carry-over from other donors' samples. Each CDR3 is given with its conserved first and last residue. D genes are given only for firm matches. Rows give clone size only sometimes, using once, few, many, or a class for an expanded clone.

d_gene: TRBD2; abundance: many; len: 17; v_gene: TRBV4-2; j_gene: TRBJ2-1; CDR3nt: TGTGCCAGCAGCCCCGGACGCGGGACTAGCCTTGACAATGAGCAGTTCTTC; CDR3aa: CASSPGRGTSLDNEQFF
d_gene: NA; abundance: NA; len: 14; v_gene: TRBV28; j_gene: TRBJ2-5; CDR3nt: TGTGCCAGCAGTAGTCGAGCTCGTAGTGAGACCCAGTACTTC; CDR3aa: CASSSRARSETQYF
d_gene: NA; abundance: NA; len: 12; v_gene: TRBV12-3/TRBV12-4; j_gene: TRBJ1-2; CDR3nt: TGTGCCAGCAGTCCCTCAAACTATGGCTACACCTTC; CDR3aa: CASSPSNYGYTF
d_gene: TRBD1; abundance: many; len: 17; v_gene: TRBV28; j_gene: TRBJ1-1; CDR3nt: TGTGCCAGCAGTCCACAGGGACAGGGGAGGGGGGACACTGAAGCTTTCTTT; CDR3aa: CASSPQGQGRGDTEAFF
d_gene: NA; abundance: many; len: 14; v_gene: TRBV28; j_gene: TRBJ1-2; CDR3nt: TGTGCCAGCAGTTTAATTTCAGGGCACTATGGCTACACCTTC; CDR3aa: CASSLISGHYGYTF
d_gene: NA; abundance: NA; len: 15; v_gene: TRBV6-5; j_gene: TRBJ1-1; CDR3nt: TGTGCCAGCAGTCTGATGGAGGGGACGGACACTGAAGCTTTCTTT; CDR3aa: CASSLMEGTDTEAFF
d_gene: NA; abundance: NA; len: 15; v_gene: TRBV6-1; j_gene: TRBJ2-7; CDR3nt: TGTGCCAGCAGTGAAGCGTGGGGGACCTCCTACGAGCAGTACTTC; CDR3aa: CASSEAWGTSYEQYF
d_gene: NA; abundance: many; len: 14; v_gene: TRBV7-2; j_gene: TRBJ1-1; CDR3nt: TGTGCCAGCAGCTTTCAGACTCTGACAGGTGGGGCTTTCTTT; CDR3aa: CASSFQTLTGGAFF
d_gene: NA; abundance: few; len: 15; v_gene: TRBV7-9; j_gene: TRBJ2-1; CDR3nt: TGTGCCAGCAGCTTTGCTGCGGGGCGGTACAATGAGCAGTTCTTC; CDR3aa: CASSFAAGRYNEQFF
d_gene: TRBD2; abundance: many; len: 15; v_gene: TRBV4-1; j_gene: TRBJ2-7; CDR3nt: TGCGCCAGCAGCCAAGATGGGTCGGGACTACGAGAGCAGTACTTC; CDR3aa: CASSQDGSGLREQYF
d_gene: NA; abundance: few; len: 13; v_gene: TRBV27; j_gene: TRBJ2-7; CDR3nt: TGTGCCAGCAGTCCAACCCCCAACTACGAGCAGTACTTC; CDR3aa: CASSPTPNYEQYF
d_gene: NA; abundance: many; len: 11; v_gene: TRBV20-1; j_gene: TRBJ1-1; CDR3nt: TGCAGTGCTAGAGATTACACTGAAGCTTTCTTT; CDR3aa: CSARDYTEAFF
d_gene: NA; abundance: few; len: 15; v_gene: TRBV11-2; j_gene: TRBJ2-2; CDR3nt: TGTGCCAGCAGCCCCCTGGGGTGGGGCACCGGGGAGCTGTTTTTT; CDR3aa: CASSPLGWGTGELFF
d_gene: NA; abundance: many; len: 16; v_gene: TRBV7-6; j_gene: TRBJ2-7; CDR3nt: TGTGCCAGCAGCTTAGGATCTTGGAGGGGATCATACGAGCAGTACTTC; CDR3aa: CASSLGSWRGSYEQYF
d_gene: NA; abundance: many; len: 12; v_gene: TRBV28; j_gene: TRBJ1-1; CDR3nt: TGTGCCAGCAGTTTCCCCTACGGTGAAGCTTTCTTT; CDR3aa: CASSFPYGEAFF
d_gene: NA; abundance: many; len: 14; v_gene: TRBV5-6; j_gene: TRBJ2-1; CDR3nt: TGTGCCAGCAGCACCCGGGACGGCTACAATGAGCAGTTCTTC; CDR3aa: CASSTRDGYNEQFF
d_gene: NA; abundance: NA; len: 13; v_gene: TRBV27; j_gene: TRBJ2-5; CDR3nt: TGTGCCAGCAGGCCCTGGACCCAAGAGACCCAGTACTTC; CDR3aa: CASRPWTQETQYF
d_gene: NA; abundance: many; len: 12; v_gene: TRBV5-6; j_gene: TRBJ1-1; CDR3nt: TGTGCCAGCAGCTTGTTAGACACTGAAGCTTTCTTT; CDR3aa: CASSLLDTEAFF